The next 18 T cell receptor beta chains were all read from a single sample in a study of blood T cell repertoires in COVID-19. Generated by immunoSEQ multiplex PCR, the TCRdb table keeps only in-frame clones and is missing some. The sample has roughly 700,000 clones, approximately 90% seen once. Sequencing used peripheral blood. The origin of the receptors is a woman between 18 and 29 years old with acute or convalescent COVID-19.

The V gene is TRBV13, the J gene TRBJ1-4; D remains unclear. From germline, CDR1 is PRHDT and CDR2 FYEKMQ (reference sequence). The CDR3 is 14 amino acids. V was pared by 4 bases and J by 4 bases, with 10 bases between. Here the CDR3 reads CASSYRAFNEKLFF. Here the CDR3 DNA reads TGTGCCAGCAGCTATCGCGCTTTTAATGAAAAACTGTTTTTT.

This chain links TRBV27 with TRBJ1-5; D uncertain. The CDR3 runs 15 residues. Germline CDR1 is MNHEY and CDR2 is SMNVEV (reference sequence). With 3 bases removed from V and 2 bases from J, the gap between germline ends came to 11 bases. CDR3 DNA: TGTGCCAGCAGTTTGGGGAGTAAGGGCAATCAGCCCCAGCATTTT. Protein sequence: CASSLGSKGNQPQHF.

CDR3 coding DNA: TGTGCCATCATGGGACAGGGGAATGAGCAGTTCTTC. This encodes CAIMGQGNEQFF. This sequence joins TRBV10-3 and TRBJ2-1; 10 bases map to TRBD1. Germline CDR1 ENHRY, CDR2 SYGVKD. The trim removed 7 bases at V and 7 bases at J, leaving 1 base unmatched. This CDR3 is built from 12 residues.

This chain uses TRBV28 with TRBJ1-1; D gene ambiguous. Germline assignment: CDR1 MDHEN and CDR2 SYDVKM. Deletions cut 2 bases from V and 3 bases from J, with 10 bases between. This CDR3 contains 14 residues. The CDR3 is CASSLRVWDTEAFF. CDR3 coding DNA: TGTGCCAGCAGTTTACGGGTTTGGGACACTGAAGCTTTCTTT. The variable domain in full, completed from reference TRBV28 and TRBJ1-1, reads DVKVTQSSRYLVKRTGEKVFLECVQDMDHENMFWYRQDPGLGLRLIYFSYDVKMKEKGDIPEGYSVSREKKERFSLILESASTNQTSMYLCASSLRVWDTEAFFGQGTRLTVV.

This sequence joins TRBV6-6 and TRBJ2-1; 7 nucleotides line up with TRBD1. This CDR3 comprises 13 residues. The V gene end was trimmed by 5 bases and the J gene end by 6 bases; junction bases not matched to a gene: 4. Germline CDR1 MNHNY, CDR2 SVGAGI (reference sequence). CDR3 nucleotides: TGTGCCAGCAGTCAATACAGGGGCAATGAGCAGTTCTTC. Protein: CASSQYRGNEQFF.

This rearrangement joins TRBV6-6 to TRBJ2-7, with 12 bases aligning to TRBD1. The CDR3 loop spans 16 amino acids. The junction had 7 bases not matched to a gene; V was cut back by 2 bases and J by 5 bases. In germline, CDR1 is MNHNY, CDR2 SVGAGI (reference sequence). CDR3 in DNA: TGTGCCAGCAGTTACGGGCCGGGACAGGGGGCTAACGAGCAGTACTTC. Translation gives CASSYGPGQGANEQYF.

The chain carries TRBV20-1 and TRBJ1-1, with 8 positions matching TRBD1. The CDR3 is 10 amino acids. Losses at the gene ends were 8 bases for V and 4 bases for J; bases not matched to a gene: 0. The V gene's germline CDR1 is DFQATT and CDR2 SNEGSKA (reference sequence). This CDR3 reads CSQGATEAFF. The CDR3 DNA is TGCAGTCAGGGGGCCACTGAAGCTTTCTTT.

V and J are TRBV5-1 and TRBJ1-2, with D possibly TRBD1 on 5 matching bases. This CDR3 has 13 residues. The germline V gene encodes CDR1 SGHRS and CDR2 YFSETQ. V was cut by 4 bases and J by 8 bases, with 15 bases left in between. The CDR3 nucleotides read TGCGCCAGCAGCAGGGGCGACGAGCTCGGCTACACCTTC. Its translation is CASSRGDELGYTF.

The chain is built from TRBV7-3 and TRBJ1-3; 8 bases agree with TRBD1. V shed 5 bases and J 8 bases; nucleotides not matched to a gene: 26. The CDR3 contains 20 residues. CDR1 SGHTA and CDR2 FQGTGA come from the germline V gene. CDR3 region: CASSQNRGEEECRWEDTIYF. The CDR3 DNA is TGTGCCAGCAGCCAAAACAGGGGGGAAGAGGAATGTCGTTGGGAAGACACCATATATTTT.

The chain recombines TRBV10-2 with TRBJ2-7; a possible D gene is TRBD1 (6 bases). CDR1 is WSHSY, CDR2 SAAADI, per germline. The CDR3 sequence is 12 residues long. Trimming left V 6 bases short and J 2 bases short, with 8 bases between. The CDR3 DNA sequence: TGCGCCAGCAGGGACAGACCCTACGAGCAGTACTTC. This translates into CASRDRPYEQYF.

This chain uses TRBV6-4 with TRBJ2-3, with no clear D. The length of the CDR3 is 14 residues. Germline CDR1 reads MRHNA; CDR2 reads SNTAGT. Trimming took 6 bases from V and 2 from J, leaving 12 bases between them. CDR3 sequence reads: CASRIEPNTDTQYF. Here the CDR3 DNA reads TGTGCCAGCAGAATAGAACCAAACACAGATACGCAGTATTTT.

The CDR3 loop reads CASSIVQGYEQYF. The CDR3 region has the DNA TGTGCCAGTAGTATAGTGCAGGGATACGAGCAGTACTTC. This chain joins TRBV19 and TRBJ2-7; a weak D match, TRBD1 (5 bases). The CDR3 loop spans 13 amino acids. Trimming removed 1 base at V and 4 bases at J, with 8 bases between. Germline lookup yields CDR1 LNHDA and CDR2 SQIVND (reference sequence).

The CDR3 DNA follows: TGTGCCAGCAGCGCCGACAGGGGAAACTACGAGCAGTACTTC. Amino acids: CASSADRGNYEQYF. V usage is TRBV6-5 and J usage is TRBJ2-7; TRBD1 matches 8 bases. CDR1 and CDR2 (germline): MNHEY, SVGAGI. Trimming removed 6 bases from V and 3 bases from J; junction bases left unmatched: 7. This CDR3 has 14 residues.

The rearrangement uses TRBV5-4 and TRBJ2-3; 10 bases map to TRBD1. Germline values: CDR1 SGHNT, CDR2 YYREEE (reference sequence). V gave up 4 bases and J gave up 1 base; unmatched junction bases: 12. The CDR3 totals 18 residues. The CDR3 reads CASSPGTGVALGTDTQYF. CDR3 sequence (DNA): TGTGCCAGCAGCCCGGGGACAGGGGTGGCATTAGGCACAGATACGCAGTATTTT.

This clone was seen a single time. This chain uses TRBV2 with TRBJ2-5; TRBD1 matches at 7 bases. J was trimmed by 5 bases and V by 0 bases; bases with no gene match: 6. CDR1 and CDR2 from the germline V gene are SNHLY and FYNNEI. The CDR3 runs to 15 residues. The CDR3 here is CASSEARGGLETQYF. CDR3 in DNA: TGTGCCAGCAGTGAAGCGCGAGGGGGCTTGGAGACCCAGTACTTC.

The chain combines TRBV24-1 with TRBJ2-3, with TRBD1 matching 8 bases. CDR1 KGHDR and CDR2 SFDVKD come from the germline V gene. The CDR3 length is 16 residues. V dropped 5 bases and J dropped 2; count of bases not matched to a gene: 8. The CDR3 bases are TGTGCCACCAGTGGGAGGACAGGGATACTCACAGATACGCAGTATTTT. Protein: CATSGRTGILTDTQYF.

The V gene is TRBV6-5, the J gene TRBJ2-1; the match to TRBD2 covers 8 bases. CDR1 and CDR2 from the germline V gene are MNHEY and SVGAGI. The CDR3 loop spans 12 amino acids. Unmatched junction bases numbered 2, after V lost 8 bases and J lost 5 bases. CDR3 bases: TGTGCCAGCTTGCGGGGGGACAATGAGCAGTTCTTC. Protein product: CASLRGDNEQFF.

The chain uses TRBV2 and TRBJ1-5; D gene ambiguous. Germline V lookup: CDR1 SNHLY, CDR2 FYNNEI. Trimming shortened V by 11 bases and J by 3 bases, and 8 bases separated the two germline ends. The CDR3 contains 11 residues. The CDR3 DNA follows: TGTGCCTCGAGGTCCAATCAGCCCCAGCATTTT. Encoded protein: CASRSNQPQHF.